This TCR beta chain is from a study of naive and memory T cell subsets. This CDR3 comprises 14 residues. V trimming: 5 bases; J trimming: 5 bases; junction bases outside the gene matches: 8. Germline V gives CDR1 DFQATT, CDR2 SNEGSKA (reference sequence). Details on this clonotype: The antigen remains unidentified.

Both TRBC1 and TRBC2 were covered by a beta constant-region primer of two equimolar oligonucleotides. Ligated cDNA was amplified by four rounds of PCR with nested alpha and beta constant-region primers and SP2. From the UMI-ligation and nested PCR reads, TCRdb called clonotypes with MiXCR, one entry per CDR3 protein. Found here are 120,000 or so distinct CDR3 sequences, roughly 32% of them singletons; the top ten hold around 0.92%. Points from the study as a whole: Expression changes during T cell differentiation may affect RNA-based TCR counts. TCR abundance followed a power law differing between naive and memory subsets.

This chain joins TRBV20-1 and TRBJ2-1; TRBD1 aligns across 8 bases. Sequenced sample: central memory CD4+ T cells from blood. The TCR originated in a human donor in good health. Here the CDR3 reads CSAFGQGSHNEQFF. For the CDR3, the DNA is TGCAGTGCTTTCGGACAGGGTAGCCACAATGAGCAGTTCTTC.